What follows are 27 T cell receptor beta chains derived from one specimen sequenced in a study of T cell repertoires in cytomegalovirus infection. TCRdb itself ran the reads through MiXCR, one entry per CDR3 protein. The table records roughly 920,000 distinct CDR3 sequences, roughly 31% of them present only once. What these receptors recognize is not known. Sequencing used cultured CD8+ T cells from PBMCs, obtained from culture after CMV antigen stimulation. These receptors were taken from a human donor in good health (CMV status not recorded). Some clones in this sample may be carry-over from other donors' samples.

This clonotype occurred many times. The genes are TRBV7-2 and TRBJ1-6; 8 nucleotides align to TRBD1. CDR3 length: 15 residues. Germline V lookup: CDR1 SGHTA, CDR2 FQGNSA. With 3 bases clipped from V and 8 bases from J, the junction kept 6 bases outside the gene matches. The CDR3 bases are TGTGCCAGCAGCTTCTTGACAGGGGCGGATTCACCCCTCCACTTT. It is translated as CASSFLTGADSPLHF. Drawing the rest from reference TRBV7-2 and TRBJ1-6, the complete variable domain is GAGVSQSPSNKVTEKGKDVELRCDPISGHTALYWYRQSLGQGLEFLIYFQGNSAPDKSGLPSDRFSAERTGGSVSTLTIQRTQQEDSAVYLCASSFLTGADSPLHFGNGTRLTVT.

The gene calls are TRBV5-1 and TRBJ2-5; D possibly uses TRBD1 or TRBD2 (5 bases each). The CDR3 has 15 amino acids. CDR1 is SGHRS and CDR2 is YFSETQ in the germline V gene. Trimming cost V 3 bases and J 3 bases, with 15 bases left between them. The CDR3 here is CASSWGGLAEETQYF. DNA for the CDR3: TGCGCCAGCAGCTGGGGCGGGCTAGCCGAAGAGACCCAGTACTTC.

This clonotype has more than one count but fewer than ten. The chain combines TRBV7-3 with TRBJ2-1, with 11 bases lining up with TRBD2. This CDR3 has 17 residues. V dropped 4 bases and J dropped 2; count of bases not matched to a gene: 7. Germline CDR1 SGHTA, CDR2 FQGTGA. DNA of the CDR3: TGTGCCAGCAGCTGGGGTCCTAGCGGGGGGCCCTACAATGAGCAGTTCTTC. It specifies CASSWGPSGGPYNEQFF.

J is TRBJ1-2 and V is TRBV12-3 or TRBV12-4; no clear D gene. This CDR3 region has 12 residues. With 4 bases removed from V and 8 bases from J, the gap between germline ends came to 11 bases. The CDR3 loop reads CASSSLMGGYTF. The CDR3 bases are TGTGCCAGCAGTTCCCTGATGGGGGGCTACACCTTC.

This clonotype has just a few counts. CDR3 sequence reads: CASSLAPGSNTGELFF. CDR3 in DNA: TGTGCCAGCAGCTTAGCCCCAGGGTCGAACACCGGGGAGCTGTTTTTT. The chain combines TRBV7-2 with TRBJ2-2, with D perhaps TRBD1 (5 bases). The CDR3 spans 16 residues. With 0 bases removed from V and 0 bases from J, the gap between germline ends came to 8 bases. Germline CDR1 and CDR2: SGHTA and FQGNSA. Using reference TRBV7-2 and TRBJ2-2 for the parts outside the CDR3, the full variable domain is GAGVSQSPSNKVTEKGKDVELRCDPISGHTALYWYRQSLGQGLEFLIYFQGNSAPDKSGLPSDRFSAERTGGSVSTLTIQRTQQEDSAVYLCASSLAPGSNTGELFFGEGSRLTVL.

This clonotype was detected many times. This rearrangement joins TRBV7-8 to TRBJ2-7; D ambiguous. The germline V gene has CDR1 SGHVS and CDR2 FQNEAQ. This CDR3 has 15 residues. The V end was cut by 1 base, the J end by 5 bases, with 15 bases between. This CDR3 is CASSLGLGGGNEQYF. As DNA, the CDR3 is TGTGCCAGCAGCTTAGGCCTAGGTGGCGGAAACGAGCAGTACTTC.

This clonotype was recorded at least ten times. The chain carries TRBV7-8 and TRBJ2-7; D possibly corresponds to TRBD2 (5 bases). The CDR3 length is 14 residues. CDR1 SGHVS and CDR2 FQNEAQ come from the germline V gene. Deletions cut 5 bases from V and 2 bases from J, with 13 bases between. CDR3 DNA sequence: TGTGCCAGCAGCCCAGAGGCTAGCCCCTACGAGCAGTACTTC. Translated: CASSPEASPYEQYF.

This rearrangement joins TRBV20-1 to TRBJ1-5; 7 bases match TRBD1. Germline V lookup: CDR1 DFQATT, CDR2 SNEGSKA (reference sequence). The CDR3 runs to 16 residues. J gave up 2 bases and V 6 bases, and 13 bases lay outside the gene matches. In nucleotides, the CDR3 is TGCAGTGCCCTCCCGTCCAGGGGGGTTGGCAATCAGCCCCAGCATTTT. It translates to CSALPSRGVGNQPQHF.

With respect to this clonotype: A read error may be the cause here, since a much bigger clone is one base away. This sequence joins TRBV7-6 and TRBJ1-1; D is undetermined. The CDR3 totals 18 residues. Germline values: CDR1 SGHVS, CDR2 FNYEAQ. The CDR3 here is CASSLSLGSVGLNTQAFF. Here the CDR3 DNA reads TGTGCCAGCAGCTTAAGTTTGGGGAGTGTGGGCCTGAACACTCAAGCTTTCTTT. Filled out from reference TRBV7-6 and TRBJ1-1, the complete variable domain reads GAGVSQSPRYKVTKRGQDVALRCDPISGHVSLYWYRQALGQGPEFLTYFNYEAQQDKSGLPNDRFSAERPEGSISTLTIQRTEQRDSAMYRCASSLSLGSVGLNTQAFFGQGTRLTVV.

The CDR3 bases are TGTGCCAGCAGTCTACTTCCGGCCTTGGCTCTAACTGAAGCTTTCTTT. Amino acid sequence: CASSLLPALALTEAFF. J is TRBJ1-1 and V is TRBV27; D is uncertain. Germline CDR1 reads MNHEY; CDR2 reads SMNVEV (reference sequence). The germline V and J ends were trimmed by 5 bases and 5 bases, with 21 bases remaining between them. This CDR3 has 16 amino acids.

The genes are TRBV4-3 and TRBJ1-1, with TRBD1 matching over 9 bases. Germline lookup yields CDR1 LGHNA and CDR2 YSLEER. This CDR3 region has 18 residues. V trimming: 3 bases; J trimming: 5 bases; junction bases outside the gene matches: 16. Here the CDR3 reads CASSHPLGQGIRRTEAFF. The CDR3 DNA sequence: TGCGCCAGCAGCCATCCCTTAGGACAGGGGATACGTAGGACTGAAGCTTTCTTT.

The chain couples TRBV6-5 to TRBJ2-1; 7 nucleotides line up with TRBD2. Looked up from germline, CDR1 is MNHEY and CDR2 is SVGAGI. Unmatched junction bases numbered 6, after V lost 5 bases and J lost 8 bases. This CDR3 contains 13 residues. CDR3 sequence reads: CASSRSGGDEQFF. The CDR3 coding sequence is TGTGCCAGCAGTCGCTCGGGGGGTGATGAGCAGTTCTTC.

The chain joins TRBV3-1 to TRBJ1-1; D not resolved. Germline CDR1 reads LGHDT; CDR2 reads YNNKEL (reference sequence). The CDR3 consists of 14 residues. Trimming pared 0 bases from V and 7 bases from J, leaving 12 bases between. CDR3 amino acids: CASSQDVGQIEAFF. The CDR3 DNA sequence: TGTGCCAGCAGCCAAGATGTCGGCCAGATTGAAGCTTTCTTT.

CDR3 DNA sequence: TGTGCCAGCAGTTATCGCCTCCAGGCCAGCGGGGGTCCGTACAATGAGCAGTTCTTC. Its translation is CASSYRLQASGGPYNEQFF. The gene calls are TRBV12-3 or TRBV12-4 and TRBJ2-1; TRBD2 agrees at 8 bases. V was pared by 4 bases and J by 4 bases, with 18 bases of the junction left unmatched. The CDR3 has 19 residues.

In its sample, this clonotype was seen a few times. The rearrangement links TRBV27 to TRBJ1-5; possible D gene TRBD1, 6 bases. Germline V gene lookup returns CDR1 MNHEY and CDR2 SMNVEV (reference sequence). This CDR3 region has 17 residues. V shed 4 bases and J shed 5 bases, with 21 bases lying between them. CDR3 coding DNA: TGTGCCAGCAGTTACTCAATGGGTGATAAGGGGGATCAGCCCCAGCATTTT. Protein: CASSYSMGDKGDQPQHF.

This clonotype was detected only a few times. The chain links TRBV4-1 to TRBJ2-2; the match to TRBD2 covers 11 bases. V gave up 4 bases and J gave up 0 bases; unmatched junction bases: 4. In germline, CDR1 is MGHRA, CDR2 YSYEKL. This CDR3 is 17 amino acids long. The CDR3 DNA reads as TGCGCCAGCAGCCCCGGGACTAGCGGAACGAACACCGGGGAGCTGTTTTTT. Translated: CASSPGTSGTNTGELFF.

The CDR3 nucleotides read TGTGCCAGCAGCGTAAGGGTAACAGATCCCTCTGGGGCCAACGTCCTGACTTTC. Protein: CASSVRVTDPSGANVLTF. This chain connects TRBV9 to TRBJ2-6; the D is unclear. In germline, CDR1 is SGDLS, CDR2 YYNGEE. V lost 1 base and J lost 0, with 14 bases in between. CDR3 length equals 18 residues.

The rearrangement uses TRBV6-5 and TRBJ2-1; 9 nucleotides line up with TRBD2. The ends lost 7 bases at V and 5 bases at J; junction bases unmatched: 15. The CDR3 consists of 17 residues. CDR1 and CDR2 from the germline V gene are MNHEY and SVGAGI. The CDR3 coding sequence is TGTGCCAGCACTTTTAGTGGGCTAGCGGGATTTAACAATGAGCAGTTCTTC. Translated, it gives CASTFSGLAGFNNEQFF.

This clonotype has more than one count but fewer than ten. The chain joins TRBV29-1 to TRBJ2-1, with TRBD2 matching over 11 bases. Trimming at V came to 4 bases and at J to 3 bases, leaving 5 bases not matched to a gene. CDR1 is SQVTM and CDR2 is ANQGSEA in the germline V gene. The CDR3 extends over 15 amino acids. The CDR3 bases are TGCAGCGTTGGCCTAGCGGGGGGCCTCTACAATGAGCAGTTCTTC. Its protein is CSVGLAGGLYNEQFF.

The gene calls are TRBV10-3 and TRBJ1-1; no firm D call. The CDR3 extends over 14 amino acids. Trimming stripped 7 bases from V and 3 bases from J, with 15 bases between. CDR1 and CDR2 from the germline V gene are ENHRY and SYGVKD. The CDR3 DNA is TGTGCCATCAAAGGGCAGGCGACCCACACTGAAGCTTTCTTT. Amino acids: CAIKGQATHTEAFF.

In this sample, this clonotype turned up once. The rearrangement joins TRBV7-9 to TRBJ2-7, with 12 positions matching TRBD2. Germline V gene sequence: CDR1 SEHNR, CDR2 FQNEAQ (reference sequence). V shed 5 bases and J 2 bases; nucleotides not matched to a gene: 4. CDR3 length: 15 residues. CDR3 residues: CASSALAGGAYEQYF. The DNA for the CDR3 is TGTGCCAGCAGCGCACTAGCGGGGGGTGCCTACGAGCAGTACTTC.

This clonotype was seen at least ten times. The chain combines TRBV10-3 with TRBJ1-5; the D is unclear. The CDR3 length is 15 residues. Trimming left V 0 bases short and J 6 bases short, with 12 bases between. Germline lookup yields CDR1 ENHRY and CDR2 SYGVKD. The CDR3 DNA follows: TGTGCCATCAGTGAGTCGATTAGGGAGGGTCAGCCCCAGCATTTT. Protein product: CAISESIREGQPQHF.

As for this clonotype: Since no conserved phenylalanine or tryptophan closes the CDR3, a read error is the likely cause. The chain couples TRBV7-6 to TRBJ2-7, with 7 bases identical to TRBD1. The CDR3 is made up of 14 amino acids. Germline trimming cut 5 bases from V and 4 bases from J; bases unmatched to any gene: 8. Germline lookup yields CDR1 SGHVS and CDR2 FNYEAQ. The CDR3 nucleotides are TGTGCCAGCAGCCCCGGGGACAGTCTTTACGAGCAGTACTTG. Translating it yields CASSPGDSLYEQYL.

This clonotype was detected only a few times. This rearrangement joins TRBV19 to TRBJ2-1; TRBD1 agrees at 8 bases. V was pared by 0 bases and J by 9 bases, with 7 bases of the junction left unmatched. The CDR3 extends over 15 amino acids. The V gene's germline CDR1 is LNHDA and CDR2 SQIVND (reference sequence). The CDR3 sequence: CASSIDRGLNSEQFF. CDR3 coding DNA: TGTGCCAGTAGTATAGACAGGGGGCTTAATAGTGAGCAGTTCTTC.

CDR3 coding DNA: TGTGCCACCCGCCGTGCAAGCACAGATACGCAGTATTTT. Translated, it gives CATRRASTDTQYF. The chain combines TRBV24-1 with TRBJ2-3; D gene ambiguous. Trimming took 9 bases from V and 0 from J, leaving 9 bases between them. The CDR3 contains 13 residues. CDR1 is KGHDR and CDR2 is SFDVKD in the germline V gene.

The chain carries TRBV20-1 and TRBJ2-1; D gene uncertain. Germline CDR1 DFQATT, CDR2 SNEGSKA (reference sequence). CDR3 length: 15 residues. Trimming took off 0 bases at V and 0 bases at J, with 9 bases between the two ends. The CDR3, as DNA: TGCAGTGCTAGAGATTTGGCGGACTCCTACAATGAGCAGTTCTTC. Translation gives CSARDLADSYNEQFF.

On this clonotype: The junction departs from the called germline gene at one end, perhaps through a read error. The chain couples TRBV19 to TRBJ1-2; 8 bases agree with TRBD1. The CDR3 extends over 18 amino acids. Germline CDR1 is LNHDA and CDR2 is SQIVND (reference sequence). CDR3 sequence: CASSIDVGRGRGFYGCTF. As DNA, the CDR3 is TGTGCCAGTAGTATAGATGTCGGCAGGGGGCGCGGTTTTTACGGCTGCACCTTC.